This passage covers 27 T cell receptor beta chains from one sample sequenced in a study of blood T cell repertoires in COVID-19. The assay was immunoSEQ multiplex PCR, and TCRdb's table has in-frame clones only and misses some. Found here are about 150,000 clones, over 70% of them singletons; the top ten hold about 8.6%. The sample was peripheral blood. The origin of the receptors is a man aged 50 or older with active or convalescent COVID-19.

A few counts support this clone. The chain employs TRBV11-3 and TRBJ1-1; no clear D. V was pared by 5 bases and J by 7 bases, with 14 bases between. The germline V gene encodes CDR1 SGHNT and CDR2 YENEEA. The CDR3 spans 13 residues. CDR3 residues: CASSLARSGEAFF. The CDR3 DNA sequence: TGTGCCAGCAGCCTCGCCCGATCGGGTGAAGCTTTCTTT.

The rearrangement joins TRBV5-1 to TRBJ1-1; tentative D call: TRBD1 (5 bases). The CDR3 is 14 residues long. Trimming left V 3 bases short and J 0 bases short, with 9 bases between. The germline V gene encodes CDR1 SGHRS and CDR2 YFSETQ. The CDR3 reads CASSSQTVNTEAFF. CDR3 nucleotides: TGCGCCAGCAGCTCACAGACAGTGAACACTGAAGCTTTCTTT.

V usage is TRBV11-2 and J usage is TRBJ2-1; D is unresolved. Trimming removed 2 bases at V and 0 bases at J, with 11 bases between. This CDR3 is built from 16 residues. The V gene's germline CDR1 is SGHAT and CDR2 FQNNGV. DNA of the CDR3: TGTGCCAGCAGCTTACTAAGTGGGCGCTCCTACAATGAGCAGTTCTTC. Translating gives CASSLLSGRSYNEQFF.

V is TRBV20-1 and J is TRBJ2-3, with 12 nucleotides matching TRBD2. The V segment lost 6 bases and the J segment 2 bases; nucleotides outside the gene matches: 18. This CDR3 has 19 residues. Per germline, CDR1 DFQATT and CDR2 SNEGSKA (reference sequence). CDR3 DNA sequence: TGCAGTGCCAGTAATCTAGCGGGAGGGCAAGTCCGAAACACAGATACGCAGTATTTT. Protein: CSASNLAGGQVRNTDTQYF.

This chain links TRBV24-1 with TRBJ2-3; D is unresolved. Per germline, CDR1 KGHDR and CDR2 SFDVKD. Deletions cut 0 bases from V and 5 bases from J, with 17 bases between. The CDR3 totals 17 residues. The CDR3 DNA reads TGTGCCACCAGTGATTTGGGGCAGGCTGCAGATATAGATACGCAGTATTTT. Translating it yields CATSDLGQAADIDTQYF.

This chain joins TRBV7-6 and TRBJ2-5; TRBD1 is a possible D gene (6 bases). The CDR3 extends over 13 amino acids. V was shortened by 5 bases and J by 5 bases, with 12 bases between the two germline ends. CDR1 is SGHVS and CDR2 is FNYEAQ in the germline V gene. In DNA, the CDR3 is TGTGCCAGCAGCCTCCTCACAGGGGAGACCCAGTACTTC. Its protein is CASSLLTGETQYF.

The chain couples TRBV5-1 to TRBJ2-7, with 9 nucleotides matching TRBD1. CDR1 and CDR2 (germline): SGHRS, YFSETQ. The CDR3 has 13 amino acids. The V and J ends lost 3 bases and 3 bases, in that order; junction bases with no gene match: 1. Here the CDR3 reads CASSWDRVYEQYF. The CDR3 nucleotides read TGCGCCAGCAGCTGGGACAGGGTCTACGAGCAGTACTTC.

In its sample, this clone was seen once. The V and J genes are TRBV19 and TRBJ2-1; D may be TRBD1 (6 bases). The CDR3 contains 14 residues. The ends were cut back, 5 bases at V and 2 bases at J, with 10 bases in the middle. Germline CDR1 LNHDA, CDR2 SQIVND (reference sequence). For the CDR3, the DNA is TGTGCCAGTAGTTTACAGGGCCCCTACAATGAGCAGTTCTTC. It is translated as CASSLQGPYNEQFF.

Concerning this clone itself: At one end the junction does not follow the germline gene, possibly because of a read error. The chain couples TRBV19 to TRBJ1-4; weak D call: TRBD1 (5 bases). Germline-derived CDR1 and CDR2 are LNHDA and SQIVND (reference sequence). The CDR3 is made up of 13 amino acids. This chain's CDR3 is CARSGGTNEKLFF. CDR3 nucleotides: TGTGCCCGTAGCGGGGGAACTAATGAAAAACTGTTTTTT.

The CDR3 reads CASRHRRTVSTNEKLFF. DNA for the CDR3: TGTGCCAGCAGGCACAGGCGCACCGTTTCAACTAATGAAAAACTGTTTTTT. V usage is TRBV28 and J usage is TRBJ1-4; D is perhaps TRBD1 (5 bases). V lost 6 bases and J lost 0, with 17 bases in between. This CDR3 has 17 residues. Germline V gene data show CDR1 as MDHEN and CDR2 as SYDVKM.

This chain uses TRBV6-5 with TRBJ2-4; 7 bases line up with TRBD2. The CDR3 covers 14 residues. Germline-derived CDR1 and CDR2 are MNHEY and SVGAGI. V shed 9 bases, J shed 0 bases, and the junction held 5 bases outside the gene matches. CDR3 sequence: CASSSGLAKNIQYF. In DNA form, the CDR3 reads TGTGCCAGTTCTAGCGGTCTAGCCAAAAACATTCAGTACTTC.

CDR3 DNA: TGTGCCACCGGACTTCTCTATCAGCCCCAGCATTTT. Amino acid sequence: CATGLLYQPQHF. The genes are TRBV14 and TRBJ1-5; D not resolved. The CDR3 sequence is 12 residues long. The V gene lost 10 bases and the J gene lost 5 bases, with 12 bases spanning the gap. CDR1 SGHDN and CDR2 FVKESK come from the germline V gene.

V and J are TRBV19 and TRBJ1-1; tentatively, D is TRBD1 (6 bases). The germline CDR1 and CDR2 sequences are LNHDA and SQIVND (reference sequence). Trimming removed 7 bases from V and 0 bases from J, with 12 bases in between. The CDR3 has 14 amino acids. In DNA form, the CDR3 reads TGTGCCAGTACTCCCAGGGGTTTGAACACTGAAGCTTTCTTT. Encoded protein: CASTPRGLNTEAFF.

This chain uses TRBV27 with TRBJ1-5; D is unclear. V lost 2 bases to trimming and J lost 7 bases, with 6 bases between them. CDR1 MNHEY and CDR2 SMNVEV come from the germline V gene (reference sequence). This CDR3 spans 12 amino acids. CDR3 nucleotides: TGTGCCAGCAGTTTAGCGGGGCAGCCCCAGCATTTT. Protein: CASSLAGQPQHF.

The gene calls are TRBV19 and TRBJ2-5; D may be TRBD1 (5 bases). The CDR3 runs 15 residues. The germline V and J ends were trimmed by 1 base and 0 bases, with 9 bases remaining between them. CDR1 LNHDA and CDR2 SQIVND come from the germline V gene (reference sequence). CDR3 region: CASSIGGEYQETQYF. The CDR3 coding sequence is TGTGCCAGTAGTATAGGGGGCGAGTACCAAGAGACCCAGTACTTC.

The chain's CDR3 is CASSQLGQGHQPQHF. DNA for the CDR3: TGTGCCAGCAGCCAACTTGGACAGGGACATCAGCCCCAGCATTTT. This chain joins TRBV2 and TRBJ1-5, with 8 nucleotides matching TRBD1. V dropped 6 bases and J dropped 5; count of bases not matched to a gene: 9. Germline lookup yields CDR1 SNHLY and CDR2 FYNNEI. CDR3 size: 15 residues. Together with reference TRBV2 and TRBJ1-5, the CDR3 gives the full variable domain: EPEVTQTPSHQVTQMGQEVILRCVPISNHLYFYWYRQILGQKVEFLVSFYNNEISEKSEIFDDQFSVERPDGSNFTLKIRSTKLEDSAMYFCASSQLGQGHQPQHFGDGTRLSIL.

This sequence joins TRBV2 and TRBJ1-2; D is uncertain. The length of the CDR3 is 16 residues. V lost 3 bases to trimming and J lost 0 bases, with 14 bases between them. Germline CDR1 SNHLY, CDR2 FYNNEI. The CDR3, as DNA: TGTGCCAGCAGTGACCCTGCTTCGGGAGCTAACTATGGCTACACCTTC. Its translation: CASSDPASGANYGYTF.

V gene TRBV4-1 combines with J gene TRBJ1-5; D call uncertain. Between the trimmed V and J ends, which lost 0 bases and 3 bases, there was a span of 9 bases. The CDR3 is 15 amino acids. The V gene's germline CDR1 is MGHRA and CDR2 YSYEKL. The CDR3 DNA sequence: TGCGCCAGCAGCCAAGATCCCTTACTCAATCAGCCCCAGCATTTT. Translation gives CASSQDPLLNQPQHF.

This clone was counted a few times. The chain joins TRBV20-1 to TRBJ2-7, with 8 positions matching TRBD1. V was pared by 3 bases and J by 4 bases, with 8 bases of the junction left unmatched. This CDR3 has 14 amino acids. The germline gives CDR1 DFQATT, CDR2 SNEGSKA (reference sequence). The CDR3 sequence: CSASDAYRGYEQYF. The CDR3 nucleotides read TGCAGTGCTAGTGACGCCTACAGGGGGTACGAGCAGTACTTC.

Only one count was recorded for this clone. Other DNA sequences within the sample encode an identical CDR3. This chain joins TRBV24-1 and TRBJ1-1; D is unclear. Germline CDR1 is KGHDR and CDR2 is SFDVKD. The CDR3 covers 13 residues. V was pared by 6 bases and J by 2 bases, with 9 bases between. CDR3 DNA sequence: TGTGCCACCAGTCGCCGGGGAAACACTGAAGCTTTCTTT. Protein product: CATSRRGNTEAFF.

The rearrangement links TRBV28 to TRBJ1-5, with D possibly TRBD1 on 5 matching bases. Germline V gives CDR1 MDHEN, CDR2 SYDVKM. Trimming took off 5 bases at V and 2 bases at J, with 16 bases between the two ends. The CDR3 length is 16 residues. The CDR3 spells CASSGLGRDGNQPQHF. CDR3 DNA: TGTGCCAGCAGTGGACTAGGCAGGGATGGCAATCAGCCCCAGCATTTT.

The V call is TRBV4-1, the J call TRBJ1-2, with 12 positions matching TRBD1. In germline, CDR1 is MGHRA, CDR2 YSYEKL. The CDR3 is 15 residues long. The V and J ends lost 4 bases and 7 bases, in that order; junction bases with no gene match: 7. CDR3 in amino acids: CASSPEGTGGFGYTF. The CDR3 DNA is TGCGCCAGCAGCCCGGAGGGGACAGGGGGCTTTGGCTACACCTTC.

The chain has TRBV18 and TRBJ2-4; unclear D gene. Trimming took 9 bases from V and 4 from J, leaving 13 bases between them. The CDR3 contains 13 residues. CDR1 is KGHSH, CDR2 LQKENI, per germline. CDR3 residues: CASAVELKNIQYF. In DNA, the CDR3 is TGTGCCAGTGCCGTCGAGTTAAAAAACATTCAGTACTTC.

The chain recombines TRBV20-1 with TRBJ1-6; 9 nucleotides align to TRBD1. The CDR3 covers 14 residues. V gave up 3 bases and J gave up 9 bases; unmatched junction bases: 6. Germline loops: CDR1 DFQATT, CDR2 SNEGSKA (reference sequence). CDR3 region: CSASGQGNPSPLHF. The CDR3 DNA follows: TGCAGTGCTAGTGGACAGGGGAATCCTTCACCCCTCCACTTT.

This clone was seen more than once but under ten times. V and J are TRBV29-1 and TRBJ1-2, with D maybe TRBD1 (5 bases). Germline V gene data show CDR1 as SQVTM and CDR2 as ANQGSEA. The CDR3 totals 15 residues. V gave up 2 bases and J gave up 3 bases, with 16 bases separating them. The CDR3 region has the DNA TGCAGCGTTGAACCTAGGGACTTCAAGGACTATGGCTACACCTTC. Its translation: CSVEPRDFKDYGYTF.

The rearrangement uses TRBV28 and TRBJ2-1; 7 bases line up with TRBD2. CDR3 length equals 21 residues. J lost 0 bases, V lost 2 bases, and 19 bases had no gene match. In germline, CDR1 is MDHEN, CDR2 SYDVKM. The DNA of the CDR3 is TGTGCCAGCAGTTTAGTGGTCGGTCGGCTAGCGGCCTGGAGCTCCTACAATGAGCAGTTCTTC. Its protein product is CASSLVVGRLAAWSSYNEQFF.

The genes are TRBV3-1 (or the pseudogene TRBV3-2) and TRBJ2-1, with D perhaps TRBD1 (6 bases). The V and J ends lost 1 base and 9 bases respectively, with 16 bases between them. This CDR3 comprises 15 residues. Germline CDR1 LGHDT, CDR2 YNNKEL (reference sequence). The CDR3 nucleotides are TGTGCCAGCAGCCAAGTTCTACAGGGTATGGGTGAGCAGTTCTTC. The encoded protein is CASSQVLQGMGEQFF.